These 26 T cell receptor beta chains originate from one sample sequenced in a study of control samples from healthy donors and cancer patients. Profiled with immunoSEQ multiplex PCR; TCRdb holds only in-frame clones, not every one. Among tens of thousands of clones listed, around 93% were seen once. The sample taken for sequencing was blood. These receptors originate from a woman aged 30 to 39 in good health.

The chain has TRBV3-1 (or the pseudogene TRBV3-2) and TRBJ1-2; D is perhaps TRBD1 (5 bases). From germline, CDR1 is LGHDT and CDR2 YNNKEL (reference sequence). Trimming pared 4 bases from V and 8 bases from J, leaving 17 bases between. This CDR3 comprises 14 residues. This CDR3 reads CASSPGLGLGGYTF. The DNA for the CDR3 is TGTGCCAGCAGCCCAGGACTGGGACTCGGGGGCTACACCTTC.

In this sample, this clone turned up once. DNA of the CDR3: TGTGCCAGCAGAACAGGGGCGTACACTGAAGCTTTCTTT. It yields the protein CASRTGAYTEAFF. V usage is TRBV2 and J usage is TRBJ1-1; 7 bases align to TRBD1. CDR3 length: 13 residues. Germline V gives CDR1 SNHLY, CDR2 FYNNEI. Trimming took 6 bases from V and 3 from J; bases not matched to a gene: 4.

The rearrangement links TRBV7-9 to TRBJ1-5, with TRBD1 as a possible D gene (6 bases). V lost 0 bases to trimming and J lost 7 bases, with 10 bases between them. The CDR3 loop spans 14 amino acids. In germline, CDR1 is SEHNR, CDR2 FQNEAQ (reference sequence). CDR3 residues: CASSLAGGGQPQHF. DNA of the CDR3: TGTGCCAGCAGCTTAGCAGGGGGTGGGCAGCCCCAGCATTTT.

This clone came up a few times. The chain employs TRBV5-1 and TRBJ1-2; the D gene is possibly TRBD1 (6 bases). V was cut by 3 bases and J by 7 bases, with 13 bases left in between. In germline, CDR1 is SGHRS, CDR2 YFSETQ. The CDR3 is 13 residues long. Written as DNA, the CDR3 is TGCGCCAGCAGCTCGGGGGCTAACGCTGGCTACACCTTC. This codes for CASSSGANAGYTF.

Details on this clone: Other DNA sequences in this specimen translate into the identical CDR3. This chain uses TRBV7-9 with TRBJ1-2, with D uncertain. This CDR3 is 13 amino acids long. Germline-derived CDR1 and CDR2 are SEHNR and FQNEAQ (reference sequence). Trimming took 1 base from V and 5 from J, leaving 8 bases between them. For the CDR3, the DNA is TGTGCCAGCAGCTTAGAGGGTGATTATGGCTACACCTTC. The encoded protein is CASSLEGDYGYTF.

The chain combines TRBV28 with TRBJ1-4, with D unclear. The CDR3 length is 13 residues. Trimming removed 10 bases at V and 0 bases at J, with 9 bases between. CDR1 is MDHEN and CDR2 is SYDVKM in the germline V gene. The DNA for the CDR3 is TGTGCCACCTGCTCTGCAACTAATGAAAAACTGTTTTTT. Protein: CATCSATNEKLFF.

The CDR3 DNA reads as TGTGCCAGCAGTCGGGATAGCGGGGGGTTACAAGAGACCCAGTACTTC. Encoded protein: CASSRDSGGLQETQYF. V usage is TRBV28 and J usage is TRBJ2-5, with 10 nucleotides matching TRBD2. This CDR3 contains 16 residues. CDR1 and CDR2 from the germline V gene are MDHEN and SYDVKM. The ends lost 5 bases at V and 2 bases at J; junction bases unmatched: 8.

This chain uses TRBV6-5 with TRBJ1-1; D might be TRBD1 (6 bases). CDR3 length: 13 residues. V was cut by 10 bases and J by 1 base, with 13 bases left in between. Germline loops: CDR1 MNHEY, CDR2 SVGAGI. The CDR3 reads CATTIGGNTEAFF. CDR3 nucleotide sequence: TGTGCCACCACGATAGGGGGGAACACTGAAGCTTTCTTT.

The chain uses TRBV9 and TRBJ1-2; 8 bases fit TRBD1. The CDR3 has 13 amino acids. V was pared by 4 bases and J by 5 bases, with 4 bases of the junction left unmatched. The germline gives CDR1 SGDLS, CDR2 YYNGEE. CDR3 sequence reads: CASSPGTGYGYTF. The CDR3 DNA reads TGTGCCAGCAGCCCAGGGACAGGATATGGCTACACCTTC.

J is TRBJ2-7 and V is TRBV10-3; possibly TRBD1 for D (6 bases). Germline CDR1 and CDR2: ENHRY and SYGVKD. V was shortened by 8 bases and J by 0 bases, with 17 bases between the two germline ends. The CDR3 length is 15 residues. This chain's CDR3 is CAIGERDIGSYEQYF. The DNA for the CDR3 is TGTGCCATCGGAGAACGGGACATCGGCTCCTACGAGCAGTACTTC.

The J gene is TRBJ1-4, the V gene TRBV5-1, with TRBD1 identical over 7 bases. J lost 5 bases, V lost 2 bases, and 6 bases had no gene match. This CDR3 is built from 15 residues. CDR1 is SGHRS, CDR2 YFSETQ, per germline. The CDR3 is CASSLQGLLNEKLFF. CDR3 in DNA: TGCGCCAGCAGCTTACAGGGGCTTCTCAATGAAAAACTGTTTTTT.

The CDR3 DNA follows: TGTGCCAGTCATCACGGGACAGCCCACACTGAAGCTTTCTTT. It translates to CASHHGTAHTEAFF. The chain joins TRBV19 to TRBJ1-1; TRBD1 aligns across 7 bases. Germline V CDR1 and CDR2: LNHDA, SQIVND (reference sequence). This CDR3 has 14 residues. The J segment lost 3 bases and the V segment lost 8 bases, leaving 9 bases of the junction unmatched.

This CDR3 reads CASSSGPNGYEQYV. CDR3 in DNA: TGCGCCAGCAGCTCCGGACCGAACGGCTACGAGCAGTACGTC. This chain joins TRBV5-1 and TRBJ2-7, with D unclear. V dropped 3 bases and J dropped 3 bases, with 13 bases sitting between them. Germline CDR1 and CDR2: SGHRS and YFSETQ. There are 14 residues in the CDR3.

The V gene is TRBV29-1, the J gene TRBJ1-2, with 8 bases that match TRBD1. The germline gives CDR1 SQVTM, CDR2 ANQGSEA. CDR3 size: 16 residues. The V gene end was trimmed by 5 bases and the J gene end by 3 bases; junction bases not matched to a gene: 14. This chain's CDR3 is CSVSQFTGGLDYGYTF. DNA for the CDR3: TGCAGCGTTTCCCAATTCACAGGGGGACTGGACTATGGCTACACCTTC.

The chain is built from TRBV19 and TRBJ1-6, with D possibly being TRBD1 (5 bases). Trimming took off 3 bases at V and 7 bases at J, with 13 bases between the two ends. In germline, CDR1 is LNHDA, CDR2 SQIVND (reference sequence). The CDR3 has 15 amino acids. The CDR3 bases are TGTGCCAGTAGTATGCGTGAGAGGGGAAATTCACCCCTCCACTTT. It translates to CASSMRERGNSPLHF.

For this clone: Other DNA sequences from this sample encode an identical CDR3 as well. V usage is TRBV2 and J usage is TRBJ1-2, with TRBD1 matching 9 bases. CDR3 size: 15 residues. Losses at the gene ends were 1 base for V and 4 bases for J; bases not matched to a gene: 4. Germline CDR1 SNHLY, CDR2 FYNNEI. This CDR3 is CASSEGGQGSYGYTF. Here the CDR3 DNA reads TGTGCCAGCAGTGAAGGGGGACAGGGTTCCTATGGCTACACCTTC.

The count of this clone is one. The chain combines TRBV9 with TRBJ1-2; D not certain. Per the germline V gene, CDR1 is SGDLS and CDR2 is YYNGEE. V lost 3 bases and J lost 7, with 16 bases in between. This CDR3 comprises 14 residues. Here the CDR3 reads CASSAYPARGGYTF. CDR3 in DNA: TGTGCCAGCAGCGCTTATCCAGCTCGGGGTGGCTACACCTTC.

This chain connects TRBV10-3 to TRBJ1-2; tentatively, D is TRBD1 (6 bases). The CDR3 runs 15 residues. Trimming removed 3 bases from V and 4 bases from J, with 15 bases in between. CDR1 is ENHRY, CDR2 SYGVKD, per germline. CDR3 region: CAISEEDSNTYGYTF. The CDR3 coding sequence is TGTGCCATCAGTGAAGAGGACAGCAATACCTATGGCTACACCTTC.

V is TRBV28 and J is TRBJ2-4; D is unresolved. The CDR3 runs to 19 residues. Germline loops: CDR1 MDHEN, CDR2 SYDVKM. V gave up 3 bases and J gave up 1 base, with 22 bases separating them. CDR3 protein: CASSFRDRGLEVAKNIQYF. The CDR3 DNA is TGTGCCAGCAGTTTTAGAGACCGAGGTCTCGAGGTCGCCAAAAACATTCAGTACTTC.

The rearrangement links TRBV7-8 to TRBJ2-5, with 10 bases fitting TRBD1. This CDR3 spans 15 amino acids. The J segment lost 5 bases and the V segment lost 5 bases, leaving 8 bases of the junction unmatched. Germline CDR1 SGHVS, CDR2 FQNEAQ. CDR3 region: CASSPVTGGGETQYF. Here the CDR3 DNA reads TGTGCCAGCAGCCCAGTGACAGGGGGCGGTGAGACCCAGTACTTC.

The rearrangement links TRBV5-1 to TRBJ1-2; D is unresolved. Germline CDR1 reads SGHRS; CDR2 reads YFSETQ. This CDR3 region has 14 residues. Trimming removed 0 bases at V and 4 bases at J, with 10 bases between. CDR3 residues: CASSLGSSAYGYTF. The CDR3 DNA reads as TGCGCCAGCAGCTTGGGAAGTTCAGCCTATGGCTACACCTTC.

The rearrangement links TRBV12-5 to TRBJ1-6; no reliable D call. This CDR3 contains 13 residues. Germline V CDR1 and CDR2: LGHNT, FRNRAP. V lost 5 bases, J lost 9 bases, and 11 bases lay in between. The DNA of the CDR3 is TGTGCTAGTGGTATAGAGTTGGGTTCACCCCTCCACTTT. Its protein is CASGIELGSPLHF.

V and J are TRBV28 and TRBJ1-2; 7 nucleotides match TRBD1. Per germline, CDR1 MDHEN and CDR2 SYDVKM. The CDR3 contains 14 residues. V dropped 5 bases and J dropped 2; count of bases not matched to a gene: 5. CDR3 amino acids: CASSPGTVNYGYTF. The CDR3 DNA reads TGTGCCAGCAGTCCAGGGACAGTAAACTATGGCTACACCTTC.

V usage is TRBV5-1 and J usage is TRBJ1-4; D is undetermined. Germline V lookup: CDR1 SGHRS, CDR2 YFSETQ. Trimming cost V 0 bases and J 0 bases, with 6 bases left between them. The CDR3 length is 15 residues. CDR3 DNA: TGCGCCAGCAGCTTGGAGACGGCAACTAATGAAAAACTGTTTTTT. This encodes CASSLETATNEKLFF.

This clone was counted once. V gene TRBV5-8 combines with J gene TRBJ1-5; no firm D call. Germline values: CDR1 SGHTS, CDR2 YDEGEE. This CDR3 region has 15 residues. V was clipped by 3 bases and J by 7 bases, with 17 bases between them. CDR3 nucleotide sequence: TGTGCCAGCAGCTCCGGACGGTTCACGAGACAGCCCCAGCATTTT. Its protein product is CASSSGRFTRQPQHF. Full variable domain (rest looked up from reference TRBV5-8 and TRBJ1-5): EAGVTQSPTHLIKTRGQQATLRCSPISGHTSVYWYQQALGLGLQFLLWYDEGEERNRGNFPPRFSGRQFPNYSSELNVNALELEDSALYLCASSSGRFTRQPQHFGDGTRLSIL.

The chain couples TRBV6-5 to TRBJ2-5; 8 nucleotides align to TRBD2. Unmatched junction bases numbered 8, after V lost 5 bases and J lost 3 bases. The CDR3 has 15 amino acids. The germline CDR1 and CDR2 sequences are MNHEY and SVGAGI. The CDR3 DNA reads TGTGCCAGCAGTACCCTAGCGGGTGGGGAAGAGACCCAGTACTTC. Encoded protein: CASSTLAGGEETQYF.